Detailed here is one TCR beta chain. These data belong to a study of blood T cell repertoires in COVID-19. In the original analysis: Using reference gene primer amplification, nucleated cell counts were estimated. Some clones are missing from TCRdb's copy, which holds only in-frame ones; the method was immunoSEQ multiplex PCR. For V, J and clone size, that table is used; D and trimming come from the DNA. The table has under 250,000 clones, 83% seen once. This CDR3 region has 14 residues. The V and J ends lost 0 bases and 7 bases respectively, with 13 bases between them. CDR1 SGHKS and CDR2 YYEKEE come from the germline V gene (reference sequence).

The receptor's source is a human donor in a cohort sampled during active COVID-19. Material: peripheral blood. The chain joins TRBV5-5 to TRBJ2-5; D not certain. CDR3 in amino acids: CASSLETYRGTQYF. CDR3 nucleotides: TGTGCCAGCAGCTTGGAGACCTACCGAGGGACCCAGTACTTC.